This note documents a single T cell receptor beta chain sequence. Per the authors' pipeline: The authors estimated nucleated cell counts from reference gene primer amplification. This table comes from immunoSEQ multiplex PCR, and its TCRdb copy is limited to in-frame clones, with some not included. That table is the source of V, J and clone size, and D and trimming were worked out from the DNA. The top ten clones hold 1.5% to 2% of a sample with more than 250,000 clones, about 91% of them seen once. Seattle cases were enrolled at active infection and followed longitudinally. The sample originates from a study of blood T cell repertoires in COVID-19. Study context: Samples of COVID-19 (acute and convalescent) were obtained from the United States, Italy and Spain. Nucleic acid was either cDNA or gDNA, and it came from T cells, B-cell-depleted T cells, or PBMCs.

The ends were cut back, 4 bases at V and 1 base at J, with 13 bases in the middle. Germline V gene sequence: CDR1 SGHDT, CDR2 YYEEEE. CDR3 length: 15 amino acids. The source of this sequence is a woman under 40 with COVID-19, enrolled during active disease. The gene calls are TRBV5-6 and TRBJ2-3; perhaps TRBD2 as D (6 bases). Sequenced input: peripheral blood. CDR3 residues: CASSDPWGGTDTQYF. The CDR3 DNA reads TGTGCCAGCAGCGATCCCTGGGGGGGCACAGATACGCAGTATTTT. Variable domain in full (rest from reference TRBV5-6 and TRBJ2-3): DAGVTQSPTHLIKTRGQQVTLRCSPKSGHDTVSWYQQALGQGPQFIFQYYEEEERQRGNFPDRFSGHQFPNYSSELNVNALLLGDSALYLCASSDPWGGTDTQYFGPGTRLTVL.